The 29 T cell receptor beta chains below all came from one sample that was sequenced in a study of T-cell reconstitution after alpha-beta-depleted transplantation in children. Preparation of the TCRbeta library used unique molecular identifiers. MiXCR, run by TCRdb on the PCR reads, gives a single entry per CDR3 protein. The repertoire holds approximately 650,000 distinct CDR3 sequences, with around 13% as singletons. This specimen consisted of PBMCs, obtained before TCRalphabeta/CD19-depleted stem cell transplant. Receptor source: a girl aged 2-9 years with congenital amegakaryocytic thrombocytopenia, due to receive a stem cell transplant.

The sample holds a few counts of this clonotype. The chain is built from TRBV18 and TRBJ2-1, with TRBD2 as a possible D gene (6 bases). There are 16 residues in the CDR3. Trimming removed 2 bases at V and 8 bases at J, with 19 bases between. Per germline, CDR1 KGHSH and CDR2 LQKENI. CDR3 region: CASSPSWRELFYEQFF. DNA of the CDR3: TGTGCCAGCTCACCAAGTTGGCGGGAACTTTTCTATGAGCAGTTCTTC.

The chain links TRBV15 to TRBJ2-5; TRBD2 matches 11 bases. The length of the CDR3 is 16 residues. The germline V gene has CDR1 LNHNV and CDR2 YYDKDF (reference sequence). The V and J ends lost 3 bases and 2 bases, in that order; junction bases with no gene match: 5. The CDR3, as DNA: TGTGCCACCAGCAGCGGACTAGCGGGTTTGCAAGAGACCCAGTACTTC. Amino acids: CATSSGLAGLQETQYF. Supplemented by reference TRBV15 and TRBJ2-5, the full variable domain reads DAMVIQNPRYQVTQFGKPVTLSCSQTLNHNVMYWYQQKSSQAPKLLFHYYDKDFNNEADTPDNFQSRRPNTSFCFLDIRSPGLGDTAMYLCATSSGLAGLQETQYFGPGTRLLVL.

Concerning this clonotype: This clone may be a read error of a much larger clone one base away. The chain uses TRBV20-1 and TRBJ2-1; 13 nucleotides line up with TRBD2. Germline CDR1 is DFQATT and CDR2 is SNEGSKA (reference sequence). The CDR3 loop spans 16 amino acids. CDR3 residues: CSRSSGTSGTYNGQFF. CDR3 coding DNA: TGCAGTAGAAGCTCCGGGACTAGCGGGACCTACAATGGGCAGTTCTTC.

With regard to this clonotype: This sequence may be a read error, since a much larger clone differs from it by one base. V usage is TRBV7-9 and J usage is TRBJ2-1; D not certain. V was pared by 2 bases and J by 1 base, with 6 bases between. The CDR3 length is 14 residues. Germline CDR1 and CDR2: SEHNR and FQNEAQ (reference sequence). CDR3 in amino acids: CASSLQESYNEQFF. The CDR3 nucleotides are TGTGCCAGCAGCTTACAGGAGTCCTACAATGAGCAGTTCTTC.

The CDR3 bases are TGTGCCAGCACCAGTACCCGGGACATCTCCTACGAGCAGTACTTC. It specifies CASTSTRDISYEQYF. The chain uses TRBV28 and TRBJ2-7; a weak D match, TRBD1 (6 bases). Germline CDR1 and CDR2: MDHEN and SYDVKM. The CDR3 runs to 15 residues. V was trimmed by 7 bases and J by 0 bases, leaving 16 bases between them.

This clonotype was picked up a small number of times. The V and J genes are TRBV28 and TRBJ2-2; D gene uncertain. V lost 3 bases and J 1 base, leaving 9 bases between the germline ends. The CDR3 has 15 residues. Looked up from germline, CDR1 is MDHEN and CDR2 is SYDVKM. The CDR3 nucleotides are TGTGCCAGCAGTTTTTTTCCCCAGAACACCGGGGAGCTGTTTTTT. It codes for CASSFFPQNTGELFF. Full variable domain (outside the CDR3, taken from reference TRBV28 and TRBJ2-2): DVKVTQSSRYLVKRTGEKVFLECVQDMDHENMFWYRQDPGLGLRLIYFSYDVKMKEKGDIPEGYSVSREKKERFSLILESASTNQTSMYLCASSFFPQNTGELFFGEGSRLTVL.

The chain employs TRBV4-1 and TRBJ2-7; D tentatively fits TRBD1 or TRBD2 (5 bases each). Germline assignment: CDR1 MGHRA and CDR2 YSYEKL. Trimming left V 3 bases short and J 2 bases short, with 17 bases between. The CDR3 has 16 amino acids. The CDR3 spells CASSHPTGTGAYEQYF. Written as DNA, the CDR3 is TGCGCCAGCAGCCACCCTACCGGGACCGGTGCCTACGAGCAGTACTTC.

The table lists this clonotype with a few counts. The V call is TRBV29-1, the J call TRBJ1-2; no clear D gene. The CDR3 runs to 13 residues. V dropped 4 bases and J dropped 7 bases, with 16 bases sitting between them. Germline assignment: CDR1 SQVTM and CDR2 ANQGSEA. Here the CDR3 reads CSVVSRVPAGYTF. The CDR3 DNA sequence: TGCAGCGTTGTCAGCCGGGTTCCGGCTGGCTACACCTTC. The full variable domain, its missing parts supplied by reference TRBV29-1 and TRBJ1-2, is SAVISQKPSRDICQRGTSLTIQCQVDSQVTMMFWYRQQPGQSLTLIATANQGSEATYESGFVIDKFPISRPNLTFSTLTVSNMSPEDSSIYLCSVVSRVPAGYTFGSGTRLTVV.

This clonotype was recorded many times. The chain employs TRBV7-9 and TRBJ2-1; a possible D gene is TRBD2 (5 bases). Trimming stripped 5 bases from V and 6 bases from J, with 11 bases between. Per germline, CDR1 SEHNR and CDR2 FQNEAQ (reference sequence). The CDR3 contains 13 residues. CDR3 sequence reads: CASSPRSGNEQFF. The DNA for the CDR3 is TGTGCCAGCAGCCCCAGAAGCGGCAATGAGCAGTTCTTC.

In regard to this clonotype: Compared with germline, one end of the junction differs, possibly owing to a read error. The chain joins TRBV12-3 or TRBV12-4 to TRBJ2-7; TRBD2 aligns across 8 bases. CDR3 size: 14 residues. CDR3 sequence reads: CASSSHTSGYEQYF. CDR3 coding DNA: TGTGCCAGCAGTTCCCATACTAGCGGATACGAGCAATACTTC.

This clonotype was seen repeatedly, ten times or more. The chain has TRBV20-1 and TRBJ2-7; the D gene is possibly TRBD2 (6 bases). This CDR3 has 15 amino acids. Germline CDR1 is DFQATT and CDR2 is SNEGSKA (reference sequence). With 1 base removed from V and 1 base from J, the gap between germline ends came to 14 bases. The CDR3, as DNA: TGCAGTGCTAGAGGGGGGATAGCGGATTCCTACGAGCAGTACTTC. It codes for CSARGGIADSYEQYF.

This clonotype was recorded many times. The chain links TRBV4-1 to TRBJ2-7, with 9 bases that match TRBD2. The V and J ends lost 2 bases and 5 bases, in that order; junction bases with no gene match: 7. This CDR3 spans 15 amino acids. Germline V CDR1 and CDR2: MGHRA, YSYEKL. The CDR3 sequence is CASSQPGLAVDEQYF. The CDR3 bases are TGCGCCAGCAGCCAACCGGGACTAGCTGTCGACGAGCAGTACTTC.

This clonotype was counted between two and nine times. The J gene is TRBJ2-3, the V gene TRBV5-1; the match to TRBD1 covers 7 bases. Germline V lookup: CDR1 SGHRS, CDR2 YFSETQ. The CDR3 loop spans 16 amino acids. With 0 bases clipped from V and 1 base from J, the junction kept 5 bases outside the gene matches. The CDR3 coding sequence is TGCGCCAGCAGCTTGGCCCCCACAGGGGGCACAGATACGCAGTATTTT. Translated, it gives CASSLAPTGGTDTQYF. Drawing the rest from reference TRBV5-1 and TRBJ2-3, the complete variable domain is KAGVTQTPRYLIKTRGQQVTLSCSPISGHRSVSWYQQTPGQGLQFLFEYFSETQRNKGNFPGRFSGRQFSNSRSEMNVSTLELGDSALYLCASSLAPTGGTDTQYFGPGTRLTVL.

This clonotype was detected a few times. The chain carries TRBV2 and TRBJ1-1, with a possible D match to TRBD1 (6 bases). The germline V gene has CDR1 SNHLY and CDR2 FYNNEI. The CDR3 runs to 14 residues. V dropped 6 bases and J dropped 0 bases, with 11 bases sitting between them. CDR3 residues: CASSGQNLNTEAFF. The CDR3 nucleotides read TGTGCCAGCAGCGGACAGAACCTGAACACTGAAGCTTTCTTT.

This clonotype was observed a handful of times. The chain combines TRBV30 with TRBJ2-3; TRBD2 matches 8 bases. The CDR3 contains 14 residues. Losses at the gene ends were 6 bases for V and 4 bases for J; bases not matched to a gene: 9. The germline gives CDR1 GTSNPN, CDR2 SVGIG (reference sequence). The chain's CDR3 is CACLLAEGADTQYF. The CDR3, as DNA: TGTGCCTGCCTACTAGCGGAGGGGGCAGATACGCAGTATTTT.

The V gene is TRBV5-1, the J gene TRBJ2-7; D possibly corresponds to TRBD2 (6 bases). V was cut by 6 bases and J by 2 bases, with 12 bases left in between. Germline assignment: CDR1 SGHRS and CDR2 YFSETQ. The CDR3 length is 13 residues. The CDR3 is CASTRGGAYEQYF. Here the CDR3 DNA reads TGCGCCAGCACGAGGGGAGGCGCCTACGAGCAGTACTTC.

This clonotype appeared a few times. The chain carries TRBV5-1 and TRBJ1-4, with D perhaps matching TRBD1 (5 bases). Germline V gene lookup returns CDR1 SGHRS and CDR2 YFSETQ. The CDR3 sequence is 16 residues long. V was cut by 2 bases and J by 6 bases, with 17 bases left in between. CDR3 loop: CASSLVPSRGDEKLFF. As DNA, the CDR3 is TGCGCCAGCAGCTTAGTCCCTTCTCGAGGGGATGAAAAACTGTTTTTT.

This clonotype was recorded many times. V usage is TRBV12-3 or TRBV12-4 and J usage is TRBJ1-6; 12 bases map to TRBD1. CDR3 size: 14 residues. With 6 bases clipped from V and 10 bases from J, the junction kept 4 bases outside the gene matches. This CDR3 reads CASSDGTGGSPLHF. CDR3 DNA: TGTGCCAGCAGCGACGGGACAGGGGGCTCACCCCTCCACTTT.

In regard to this clonotype: Given a much more abundant clone one base away, this may be a read error. The rearrangement links TRBV12-3 or TRBV12-4 to TRBJ2-5; D gene unclear. Trimming removed 4 bases from V and 2 bases from J, with 20 bases in between. The CDR3 is made up of 17 amino acids. CDR3 DNA sequence: TGTGCCAGCAGTTCACCAGGATCTCCGGTTGGACAAGAGACCCAGTACTTC. Its protein product is CASSSPGSPVGQETQYF.

This clonotype turned up a few times. The rearrangement links TRBV12-3 or TRBV12-4 to TRBJ2-1; D not resolved. Trimming pared 1 base from V and 5 bases from J, leaving 9 bases between. The length of the CDR3 is 14 residues. The chain's CDR3 is CASSLGPQHNEQFF. DNA for the CDR3: TGTGCCAGCAGTTTAGGGCCCCAGCACAATGAGCAGTTCTTC.

This chain links TRBV12-3 or TRBV12-4 with TRBJ2-5, with TRBD2 matching 15 bases. The V gene end was trimmed by 6 bases and the J gene end by 5 bases; junction bases not matched to a gene: 7. This CDR3 contains 16 residues. The CDR3 reads CASSPGLAGGLETQYF. The CDR3 DNA reads TGTGCCAGCAGCCCCGGACTAGCGGGAGGGTTGGAGACCCAGTACTTC.

This clonotype was counted a few times. The rearrangement uses TRBV5-1 and TRBJ2-2; D perhaps matches TRBD1 (6 bases). Deletions cut 0 bases from V and 5 bases from J, with 14 bases between. CDR1 is SGHRS and CDR2 is YFSETQ in the germline V gene. The CDR3 contains 16 residues. CDR3 sequence: CASSLVDRTFTGELFF. Here the CDR3 DNA reads TGCGCCAGCAGCTTGGTAGACAGGACATTTACCGGGGAGCTGTTTTTT.

This clonotype showed up many times. The chain couples TRBV7-8 to TRBJ2-1, with 7 positions matching TRBD2. CDR3 size: 15 residues. Germline assignment: CDR1 SGHVS and CDR2 FQNEAQ. The V gene end was trimmed by 5 bases and the J gene end by 7 bases; junction bases not matched to a gene: 11. The CDR3 coding sequence is TGTGCCAGCAGCCCGATAGAGGGAGGGCGTAATGAGCAGTTCTTC. As protein: CASSPIEGGRNEQFF.

The table lists this clonotype with many counts. The CDR3 region is CASRGQIANYGYTF. The CDR3 DNA sequence: TGTGCCAGCAGAGGACAGATAGCTAACTATGGCTACACCTTC. V is TRBV12-3 or TRBV12-4 and J is TRBJ1-2, with a possible D match to TRBD1 (6 bases). Trimming left V 6 bases short and J 0 bases short, with 11 bases between. The length of the CDR3 is 14 residues.

The chain employs TRBV5-5 and TRBJ2-1; the match to TRBD2 covers 15 bases. The length of the CDR3 is 16 residues. V dropped 4 bases and J dropped 7; count of bases not matched to a gene: 6. Germline V gene sequence: CDR1 SGHKS, CDR2 YYEKEE (reference sequence). The CDR3 DNA reads TGTGCCAGCAGCCCTGCCGGGACTAGCGGGAGGAATGAGCAGTTCTTC. Translating it yields CASSPAGTSGRNEQFF.

This clonotype was observed many times. This chain connects TRBV28 to TRBJ2-5, with D unclear. The germline CDR1 and CDR2 sequences are MDHEN and SYDVKM. V was cut by 4 bases and J by 5 bases, with 11 bases left in between. This CDR3 is built from 13 residues. CDR3 residues: CASSSSLPETQYF. The DNA of the CDR3 is TGTGCCAGCAGTTCAAGCCTGCCGGAGACCCAGTACTTC.

This clonotype has just a few counts. The rearrangement links TRBV28 to TRBJ2-7; D perhaps matches TRBD2 (5 bases). This CDR3 is 11 amino acids long. V lost 10 bases to trimming and J lost 3 bases, with 10 bases between them. The germline gives CDR1 MDHEN, CDR2 SYDVKM. The DNA for the CDR3 is TGTGCCACACTCACTAGCTACGAGCAGTACTTC. This gives the protein CATLTSYEQYF.

This clonotype has a handful of counts. This sequence joins TRBV20-1 and TRBJ2-2; D is perhaps TRBD2 (7 bases). The CDR3 contains 14 residues. The germline V gene encodes CDR1 DFQATT and CDR2 SNEGSKA (reference sequence). V lost 3 bases and J 3 bases, leaving 11 bases between the germline ends. The CDR3 DNA follows: TGCAGTGCTAGGGGGGGGCTGGACACCGGGGAGCTGTTTTTT. Protein product: CSARGGLDTGELFF.

This clonotype has only one observation. V usage is TRBV7-2 and J usage is TRBJ2-7; D gene uncertain. V lost 1 base to trimming and J lost 1 base, with 8 bases between them. This CDR3 spans 14 amino acids. Germline assignment: CDR1 SGHTA and CDR2 FQGNSA. DNA for the CDR3: TGTGCCAGCAGCTTAGAGCCGGAATCCTACGAGCAGTACTTC. Translation gives CASSLEPESYEQYF.